This TCR beta chain originates from a study of cytomegalovirus exposure and HLA in healthy donors (dated by TCRdb to between 2016 and 2019). With respect to the entire study: In an earlier analysis of fewer than 750 of the donors, approximately 260 Gb of sequence data and roughly 100 million unique TCR beta sequences from roughly 190 million T cells were reported. The T cell repertoires of roughly 660 subjects were profiled by immunosequencing and related to cytomegalovirus serostatus. The later analysis used no new phenotypic data to find candidate immune exposures, relying instead on TCR beta sequences and their occurrence across donors. An early release covering some 640 HLA-typed donors comprised about 300 gigabases of sequencing data and tens of millions of unique TCR sequences. Class I and class II HLA loci were covered by the typing at four-digit resolution. A later genetic analysis took genome-wide SNP genotypes for about three fifths of the roughly 700 donors and used that subset as a discovery cohort. The number of typed donors differed by locus: 629-630 for A, B, C, DRB1 and DQB1; 522 for DQA1; approximately 600 for DPA1; and about 450 for DPB1. In a later analysis, previously published TCR beta repertoires from 550 to 700 donors were re-analyzed and high-resolution HLA genotyping was added so that TCR occurrence patterns could be studied. A separate validation cohort of over 95 different subjects was used in addition to the roughly 700-subject first cohort. To predict cytomegalovirus infection status, the study combined high-throughput TCR immunosequencing, statistical association of individual TCRs with disease status, and machine learning. An earlier analysis of approximately 580 of the donors used high-throughput TCR beta sequencing to judge whether each TCR beta V gene segment behaved as functional or pseudogenic. A handful of DR-DQ haplotypes were handled as single units for association and clustering because linkage in the cohort was strong. Among some 400 genotyped donors of the cohort, an average of approximately 240,000 unique TCR beta nucleotide sequences was sequenced per donor, of which 15% to 20% were non-productive. Of the roughly 400 genotyped donors, roughly 85% fell in the genetic ancestry cluster associated with self-reported Caucasian donors. The study aimed to test whether signatures of past pathogen exposure could be identified by cataloging public T cell receptors. Donor age, sex, ethnicity and CMV serostatus were collected together with the repertoire data. Every discovery cohort repertoire had been produced on one sequencing platform.

Findings and caveats that apply to the study as a whole: A further reported finding was that TCR beta sequences accurately predicted the HLA-A and HLA-B alleles for most subjects in the first cohort. Specific HLA alleles were associated with 16,951 TCR beta sequences at a false discovery rate of 0.05 in a later analysis. In a later genetic analysis, a missense DCLRE1C variant was associated with V-gene and J-gene trimming of TCR beta chains, and the association was replicated in an independent cohort. The authors suggested that the approach could potentially be generalized to other disease states and immunological phenotypes. According to a later analysis, most CMV-associated TCR beta chains appeared to be HLA-restricted, and the HLA associations seemed to be driven largely by CMV exposure. Most TCR sequences were observed very rarely across donors, whereas some public TCRs were present in many individuals. In the study, some 180 TCR beta chains were listed as associated with cytomegalovirus. This cohort had only TCR beta chains sequenced, and the lack of alpha or paired-chain data limited which features could be detected. According to a later genetic analysis, donors in an Asian-associated ancestry cluster had fewer N-insertions in productive TCRs than the approximately 610-donor mean. A few of the identified cytomegalovirus-associated TCR beta chains were confirmed in vitro to be specific for cytomegalovirus antigens. The sequencing pipeline was judged likely to have produced a cluster of highly shared sequence variants as a technical artifact. Broadly in line with IMGT annotations, most TCR beta V segments showed up in productive rearrangements about 87% or about 30% of the time in an earlier analysis of approximately 600 of the donors. Some IMGT-functional V segments, including TRBV6-2 and TRBV6-3, could not be told apart with the 87-base-pair reads, so those segments were excluded. The presence/absence analyses assumed that sequencing depth was roughly uniform across donors, and that assumption may not be true. For the cohort, immune exposure information was limited to CMV serostatus. In both the original and validation cohorts, the classifier was reported to diagnose cytomegalovirus status with high specificity and sensitivity. Assigning TCR associations to individual alleles was difficult when HLA alleles, especially DR and DQ, strongly co-occurred. Several of the top co-occurrence clusters appeared to be linked to parvovirus B19, influenza, CMV and Epstein-Barr virus, according to a later analysis. Because HLA typing was missing for some donors at each locus, association tests included only the typed subset. Because counts were too low, more than 15 rarely observed V segments, including chromosome 9 orphons, were excluded from the earlier analysis of 500 to 700 of the donors. In a later analysis, HLA-associated TCR beta chains showed more clonal expansion and lower generation probabilities than non-associated chains that were equally common. In a later analysis, the rate of TCR association differed among HLA loci, with DRB1 alleles having the most associated TCRs and HLA-C alleles having the fewest. Correlated functional status among segregating V segments might be attributable to linkage disequilibrium, but an unknown experimental factor could not be ruled out.

Libraries were prepared through the immunoSEQ multiplex PCR assay. For the multiplex PCR, a mixture combining 60 forward primers for TCR Vbeta segments and 13 reverse primers for TCR Jbeta segments was used. The CDR3 region of rearranged TCR beta genes was amplified from genomic DNA by a multiplex PCR assay. On the Illumina HiSeq System, the amplified TCR beta libraries were sequenced as 87-base-pair reads. The original methods were these. In a later analysis, some 80 million unique TCR beta chains were counted across the roughly 700 repertoires, and approximately 11 million of these chains were shared by at least two donors. A nearest-neighbor algorithm error-corrected the raw reads and collapsed the reads into unique sequences, merging closely related sequences to remove PCR and sequencing errors. Alignment of CDR3 sequences to IMGT reference sequences was used to assign V, D and J gene segments. Each retained sequence needed at least a six-nucleotide match to both a V gene segment and a J gene segment. Rearrangements were called productive when the CDR3 lacked stop codons and stayed in frame with V and J; all others were non-productive. CDR3 was defined by IMGT convention, running from the second conserved V-encoded cysteine to the conserved J-encoded phenylalanine. The earlier analysis of about 590 of the donors excluded sequences that lacked an unambiguous match to a single V gene segment. In an earlier analysis of some 590 of the donors, a V segment was called functional when productive rearrangements were above 56.7%, and segregating when the standard deviation between donors exceeded 5%. A statistical classification framework was built for diagnosing cytomegalovirus status from the catalog of TCR beta chain sequences. In a later analysis, TCR nucleotide sequences were compared against IMGT/GENE-DB human TR gene sequences so that V and J genes could be assigned. The TCRdist pipeline was used in a later analysis to assign CDR3 sequences and most-parsimonious VDJ recombination scenarios. A later analysis defined each TCR beta chain by its CDR3 amino acid sequence plus V-gene family, and excluded reads lacking a unique V-gene family. In a later analysis, around 650 highly shared, low-generation-probability nucleotide sequences were removed to address suspected cross-contamination and a sequencing artifact. In a later analysis, a clonal expansion index was calculated for each public chain from normalized within-repertoire ranks of inferred template counts. In a later analysis, generation probabilities were computed using a VDJ recombination model fitted to out-of-frame rearrangements, and the results were checked against IGoR. A later analysis scored TCR-TCR, TCR-HLA and TCR-CMV co-occurrence with hypergeometric tests, applying a repertoire-size bias correction to TCR pairs. To estimate false discovery rates, a later analysis permuted the HLA or CMV assignments 20 times. In a later analysis, co-occurring TCRs were grouped with DBSCAN, and TCRdist sequence similarity was added when clustering was performed within HLA-allele-positive subsets. Repertoires with fewer than 30,000 or more than 120,000 public chains were left out of co-occurrence clustering, as were four to six repertoires with anomalous nucleotide sharing. The table was pulled from immuneACCESS by TCRdb, which kept in-frame rearrangements only. Such tables lose some clones; where checked, under half of the loss comes from unresolved V genes, and the rest has no known cause. V and J calls and clone size are copied from that table; D and trimming were computed from the DNA. For this sample there are hundreds of thousands of clones; about 74% appear just once. The ten most abundant clones make up about a sixth of the sample.

The germline V gene encodes CDR1 MNHEY and CDR2 SVGAGI. The CDR3 covers 16 residues, taking in both the cysteine and the phenylalanine. Just CDR3 DNA is preserved here, 48 bases in frame from base 1. V and J are trimmed by 4 bases and 6 bases, and the gene matches miss 11 bases of the junction. As for this clone: This clone's antigen is unknown. No base qualities exist here, and no much larger clone lies one base off it.

The cohort comprised around 700 healthy bone marrow donors. At the time of sampling, every cohort member was nominally healthy, though immune exposures that went unrecorded were likely present. The donor tested CMV seronegative and was one of the 352 seronegative cohort members. Each donor provided a peripheral blood sample, and peripheral blood mononuclear cells were used for TCR beta sequencing. Genomic DNA was extracted from the blood cell samples with the Qiagen DNeasy Blood Extraction Kit. The chain is encoded by TRBV6-5 joined to TRBJ2-5, with TRBD2 matching 10 junction bases. The clonotype originates from a man aged 40-50 years in good health and CMV-seronegative. The sequenced sample was PBMCs. The CDR3 loop reads CASSSSSGGGSQTQYF. Read as DNA, the sequence is TGTGCCAGCAGTTCCTCTAGCGGGGGAGGCTCCCAGACCCAGTACTTC.